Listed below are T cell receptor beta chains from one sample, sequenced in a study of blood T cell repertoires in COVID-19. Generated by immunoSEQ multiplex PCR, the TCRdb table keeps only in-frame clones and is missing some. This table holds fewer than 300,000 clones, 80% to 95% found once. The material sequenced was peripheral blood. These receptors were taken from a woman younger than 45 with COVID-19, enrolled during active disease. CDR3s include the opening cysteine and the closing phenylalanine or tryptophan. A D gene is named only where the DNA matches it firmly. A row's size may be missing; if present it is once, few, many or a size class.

CDR3: CASSLLGGYGYTF
DNA: TGTGCCAGCAGCTTACTGGGGGGGTATGGCTACACCTTC
D: .
J: TRBJ1-2
size: .
V: TRBV7-9

CDR3: CASSFGQQDYGYTF
DNA: TGTGCCAGCAGCTTTGGCCAACAGGACTATGGCTACACCTTC
D: .
J: TRBJ1-2
size: .
V: TRBV5-4

CDR3: CASRRGLADNEQFF
DNA: TGTGCCAGCAGACGAGGACTAGCGGACAATGAGCAGTTCTTC
D: TRBD2
J: TRBJ2-1
size: .
V: TRBV6-5

CDR3: CASSRRTGGTGELFF
DNA: TGTGCCAGCAGCCGAAGGACAGGAGGGACCGGGGAGCTGTTTTTT
D: .
J: TRBJ2-2
size: .
V: TRBV7-7

CDR3: CAWSVLGSSPLHF
DNA: TGTGCCTGGAGTGTACTTGGGAGTTCACCCCTCCACTTT
D: .
J: TRBJ1-6
size: .
V: TRBV30

CDR3: CASISPGESNQPQHF
DNA: TGTGCCAGCATTTCCCCGGGGGAGAGCAATCAGCCCCAGCATTTT
D: .
J: TRBJ1-5
size: .
V: TRBV28

CDR3: CASSYLEGRSNEKLFF
DNA: TGTGCCAGTAGTTACCTGGAGGGGAGGTCCAATGAAAAACTGTTTTTT
D: .
J: TRBJ1-4
size: .
V: TRBV19

CDR3: CASSPHHAATNEKLFF
DNA: TGTGCCAGCTCACCTCACCACGCAGCAACTAATGAAAAACTGTTTTTT
D: .
J: TRBJ1-4
size: once
V: TRBV18

CDR3: CASKQGYEQYF
DNA: TGTGCCAGCAAACAGGGGTACGAGCAGTACTTC
D: TRBD1
J: TRBJ2-7
size: .
V: TRBV6-5

CDR3: CASSLFDRDNQPQHF
DNA: TGTGCCAGCAGCTTGTTTGACAGGGACAATCAGCCCCAGCATTTT
D: TRBD1
J: TRBJ1-5
size: few
V: TRBV5-5

CDR3: CASSPVGGPYEQYF
DNA: TGTGCCAGCTCACCCGTCGGGGGGCCCTACGAGCAGTACTTC
D: .
J: TRBJ2-7
size: once
V: TRBV18

CDR3: CASSPGLAYTGELFF
DNA: TGTGCCAGCAGCCCCGGACTAGCGTACACCGGGGAGCTGTTTTTT
D: TRBD2
J: TRBJ2-2
size: many
V: TRBV9

CDR3: CASSQGDRVGTEAFF
DNA: TGTGCCAGCAGCCAAGGGGACAGGGTAGGTACTGAAGCTTTCTTT
D: TRBD1
J: TRBJ1-1
size: .
V: TRBV3-1/TRBV3-2

CDR3: CASSLGGPTEAFF
DNA: TGTGCCAGCAGCTTGGGAGGGCCCACTGAAGCTTTCTTT
D: .
J: TRBJ1-1
size: .
V: TRBV5-6

CDR3: CASSSRDTGSSGEKLFF
DNA: TGCGCCAGCAGCTCCCGGGACACGGGATCGTCAGGTGAAAAACTGTTTTTT
D: .
J: TRBJ1-4
size: .
V: TRBV5-1

CDR3: CSVEDPVQGAVYGYTF
DNA: TGCAGCGTTGAAGATCCCGTCCAGGGGGCAGTGTATGGCTACACCTTC
D: TRBD1
J: TRBJ1-2
size: few
V: TRBV29-1

CDR3: CASSLMTGDLNIQYF
DNA: TGTGCCAGCAGCTTAATGACAGGGGATTTAAACATTCAGTACTTC
D: TRBD1
J: TRBJ2-4
size: .
V: TRBV7-9

CDR3: CASSHGPSGTAFF
DNA: TGTGCCAGCAGTCACGGCCCATCAGGAACAGCTTTCTTT
D: .
J: TRBJ1-1
size: .
V: TRBV6-6

CDR3: CASSTSGISYNEQFF
DNA: TGTGCCAGCAGCACTAGCGGGATCTCCTACAATGAGCAGTTCTTC
D: TRBD2
J: TRBJ2-1
size: .
V: TRBV28

CDR3: CAWSPKQGYTF
DNA: TGTGCCTGGAGTCCAAAACAGGGCTACACCTTC
D: .
J: TRBJ1-2
size: .
V: TRBV30

CDR3: CASSILAGGTTEAFF
DNA: TGTGCCAGTAGTATTTTGGCAGGGGGAACAACTGAAGCTTTCTTT
D: TRBD1
J: TRBJ1-1
size: .
V: TRBV19

CDR3: CASSFGTVGNQPQHF
DNA: TGTGCCAGCAGTTTCGGGACAGTTGGTAATCAGCCCCAGCATTTT
D: TRBD1
J: TRBJ1-5
size: .
V: TRBV27

CDR3: CASSEERHPQPQHF
DNA: TGTGCCAGCAGTGAAGAACGACACCCACAGCCCCAGCATTTT
D: .
J: TRBJ1-5
size: .
V: TRBV2

CDR3: CASSIGAQGGRETQYF
DNA: TGTGCCAGTAGTATAGGGGCCCAGGGAGGGAGGGAGACCCAGTACTTC
D: TRBD2
J: TRBJ2-5
size: .
V: TRBV19

CDR3: CASSLFDTGQVHF
DNA: TGTGCCAGCAGCTTGTTTGATACGGGACAGGTACATTTT
D: TRBD1
J: TRBJ1-5
size: .
V: TRBV5-5

CDR3: CASSLTLPNTEAFF
DNA: TGTGCCAGCAGTTTGACACTGCCGAACACTGAAGCTTTCTTT
D: .
J: TRBJ1-1
size: few
V: TRBV28

CDR3: CASSLGRARANYGYTF
DNA: TGTGCCAGCAGCTTAGGTCGGGCCAGGGCTAACTATGGCTACACCTTC
D: .
J: TRBJ1-2
size: .
V: TRBV13

CDR3: CASSVTGGGVMETQYF
DNA: TGTGCCAGCAGCGTTACAGGGGGCGGGGTGATGGAGACCCAGTACTTC
D: TRBD1
J: TRBJ2-5
size: .
V: TRBV7-9

CDR3: CSASIPTLAGGVDEQFF
DNA: TGCAGTGCTAGTATACCCACACTAGCGGGAGGCGTCGATGAGCAGTTCTTC
D: TRBD2
J: TRBJ2-1
size: .
V: TRBV20-1

CDR3: CAIRDRDRGTYEQYF
DNA: TGTGCCATCCGGGACCGGGACAGGGGCACCTACGAGCAGTACTTC
D: TRBD1
J: TRBJ2-7
size: .
V: TRBV10-3

CDR3: CASGLVLAGFYNEQFF
DNA: TGTGCTAGTGGTTTGGTACTAGCGGGATTCTACAATGAGCAGTTCTTC
D: TRBD2
J: TRBJ2-1
size: .
V: TRBV12-5

CDR3: CASSLVVRNRKDTGELFF
DNA: TGCGCCAGCAGTCTAGTCGTCCGGAACAGGAAGGATACCGGGGAGCTGTTTTTT
D: .
J: TRBJ2-2
size: .
V: TRBV10-2

CDR3: CATTSATRSTDTQYF
DNA: TGTGCCACCACCTCTGCAACTCGCAGCACAGATACGCAGTATTTT
D: .
J: TRBJ2-3
size: once
V: TRBV19

CDR3: CAWSVGTENQPQHF
DNA: TGTGCCTGGAGTGTCGGGACAGAGAATCAGCCCCAGCATTTT
D: TRBD1
J: TRBJ1-5
size: .
V: TRBV30

CDR3: CATQTSGGLDTQYF
DNA: TGCGCCACCCAGACTAGCGGGGGTTTAGATACGCAGTATTTT
D: TRBD2
J: TRBJ2-3
size: .
V: TRBV5-1

CDR3: CASRKQPTDTEAFF
DNA: TGCGCCAGCAGGAAACAGCCTACCGACACTGAAGCTTTCTTT
D: .
J: TRBJ1-1
size: .
V: TRBV5-1

CDR3: CATKRGRNVQETQYF
DNA: TGTGCCACCAAACGGGGTCGAAACGTCCAAGAGACCCAGTACTTC
D: .
J: TRBJ2-5
size: .
V: TRBV24-1

CDR3: CASSDTGQGADLYEQYF
DNA: TGTGCCAGCAGTGACACGGGACAGGGGGCAGACCTCTACGAGCAGTACTTC
D: TRBD1
J: TRBJ2-7
size: .
V: TRBV2

CDR3: CASSSPGQETVNTIYF
DNA: TGTGCCAGCAGCTCCCCGGGACAGGAGACCGTAAACACCATATATTTT
D: TRBD1
J: TRBJ1-3
size: medium-sized
V: TRBV7-9

CDR3: CASSRDLSGTGGRDYGYTF
DNA: TGTGCCAGCAGCCGAGACCTATCCGGGACAGGGGGCCGGGACTATGGCTACACCTTC
D: TRBD1
J: TRBJ1-2
size: .
V: TRBV5-4

CDR3: CASSKQAGVVYEQYF
DNA: TGTGCCAGCAGCAAACAAGCGGGAGTCGTCTACGAGCAGTACTTC
D: TRBD2
J: TRBJ2-7
size: once
V: TRBV9

CDR3: CASSESWTSGSYEQYF
DNA: TGTGCCAGCAGTGAATCCTGGACTAGCGGTTCCTACGAGCAGTACTTC
D: TRBD2
J: TRBJ2-7
size: .
V: TRBV2

CDR3: CATSRAPGSGNTIYF
DNA: TGTGCCACCAGCAGAGCCCCAGGCTCTGGAAACACCATATATTTT
D: .
J: TRBJ1-3
size: .
V: TRBV15

CDR3: CASSQEGVGEAKNIQYF
DNA: TGTGCCAGCAGCCAAGAGGGAGTGGGCGAGGCCAAAAACATTCAGTACTTC
D: .
J: TRBJ2-4
size: .
V: TRBV14

CDR3: CASSLTRSTGELFF
DNA: TGTGCCAGCAGCTTAACGAGATCGACCGGGGAGCTGTTTTTT
D: .
J: TRBJ2-2
size: .
V: TRBV11-3

CDR3: CASSHRDRATAFF
DNA: TGTGCCAGCAGTCACCGGGACAGGGCCACAGCTTTCTTT
D: TRBD1
J: TRBJ1-1
size: .
V: TRBV27